This entry describes one T cell receptor (beta chain). CDR3 size: 18 residues. The V and J ends lost 0 bases and 1 base respectively, with 17 bases between them. The germline V gene has CDR1 SNHLY and CDR2 FYNNEI. These data come from a study of blood T cell repertoires in COVID-19. This table comes from immunoSEQ multiplex PCR, and its TCRdb copy is limited to in-frame clones, with some not included. The sample has over 150,000 clones; 84% are singletons. Researchers sorted participants into cohorts using their self-reported clinical history. Donors of Cohort 3 who recovered were those that had two negative PCRs, clearance, or symptom resolution.

This sequence was found in a man aged 50 to 60 who had recovered from COVID-19. The genes are TRBV2 and TRBJ2-3; D perhaps matches TRBD1 (8 bases). The sample was PBMCs or T cells enriched from blood (not recorded which). The CDR3 DNA is TGTGCCAGCAGTGAAGCTTACCGGACAGGGAGGGGCACAGATACGCAGTATTTT. It specifies CASSEAYRTGRGTDTQYF.